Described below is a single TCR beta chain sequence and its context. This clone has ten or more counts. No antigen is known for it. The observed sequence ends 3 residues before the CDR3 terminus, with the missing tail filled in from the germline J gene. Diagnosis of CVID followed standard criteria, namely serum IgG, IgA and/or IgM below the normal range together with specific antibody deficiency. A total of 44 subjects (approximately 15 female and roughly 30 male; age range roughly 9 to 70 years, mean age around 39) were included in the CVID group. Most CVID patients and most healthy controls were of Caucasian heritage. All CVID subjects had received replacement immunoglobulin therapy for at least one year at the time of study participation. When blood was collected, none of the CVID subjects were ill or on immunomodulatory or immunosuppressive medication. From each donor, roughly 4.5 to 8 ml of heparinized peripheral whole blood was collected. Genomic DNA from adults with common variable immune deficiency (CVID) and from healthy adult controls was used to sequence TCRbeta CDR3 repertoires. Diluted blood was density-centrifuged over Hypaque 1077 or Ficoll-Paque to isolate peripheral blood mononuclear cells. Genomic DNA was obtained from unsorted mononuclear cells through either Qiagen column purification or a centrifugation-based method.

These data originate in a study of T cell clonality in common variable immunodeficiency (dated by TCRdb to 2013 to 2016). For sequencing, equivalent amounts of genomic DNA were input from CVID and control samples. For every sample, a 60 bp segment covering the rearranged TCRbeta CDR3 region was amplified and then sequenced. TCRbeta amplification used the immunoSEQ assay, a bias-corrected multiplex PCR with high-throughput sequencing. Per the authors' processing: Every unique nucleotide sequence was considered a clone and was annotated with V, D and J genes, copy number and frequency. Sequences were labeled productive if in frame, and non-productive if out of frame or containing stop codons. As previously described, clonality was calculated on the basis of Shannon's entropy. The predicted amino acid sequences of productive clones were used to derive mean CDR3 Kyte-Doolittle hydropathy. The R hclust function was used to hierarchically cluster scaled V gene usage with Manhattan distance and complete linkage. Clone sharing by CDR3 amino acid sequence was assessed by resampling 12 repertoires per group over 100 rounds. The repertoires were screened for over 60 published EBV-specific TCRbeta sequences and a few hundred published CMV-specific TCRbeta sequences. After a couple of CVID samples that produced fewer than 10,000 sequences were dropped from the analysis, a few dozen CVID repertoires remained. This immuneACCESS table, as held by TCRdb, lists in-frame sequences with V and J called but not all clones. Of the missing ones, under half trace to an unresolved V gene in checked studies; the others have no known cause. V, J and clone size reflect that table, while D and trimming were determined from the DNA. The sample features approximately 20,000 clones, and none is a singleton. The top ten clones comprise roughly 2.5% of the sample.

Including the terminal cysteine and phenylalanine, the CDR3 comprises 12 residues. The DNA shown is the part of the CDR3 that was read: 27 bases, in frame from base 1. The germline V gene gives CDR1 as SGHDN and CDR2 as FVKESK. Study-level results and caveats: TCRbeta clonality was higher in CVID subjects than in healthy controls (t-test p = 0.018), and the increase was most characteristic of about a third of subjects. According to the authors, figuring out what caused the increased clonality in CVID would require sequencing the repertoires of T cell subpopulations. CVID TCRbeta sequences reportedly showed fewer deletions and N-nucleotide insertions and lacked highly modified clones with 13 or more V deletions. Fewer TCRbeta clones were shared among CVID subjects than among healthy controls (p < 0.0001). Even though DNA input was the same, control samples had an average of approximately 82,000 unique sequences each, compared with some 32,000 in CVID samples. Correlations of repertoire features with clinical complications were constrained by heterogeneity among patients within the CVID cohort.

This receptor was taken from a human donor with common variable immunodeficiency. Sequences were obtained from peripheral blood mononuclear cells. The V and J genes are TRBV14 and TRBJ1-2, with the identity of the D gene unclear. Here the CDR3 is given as CASSQDASGYTF. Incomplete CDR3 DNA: TGTGCCAGCAGCCAAGACGCGTCAGGC.